Included here is one TCR beta chain sequence, with context. Its target is unknown. Trimming pared 7 bases from V and 2 bases from J, leaving 8 bases between. The CDR3 has 13 amino acids. Germline lookup yields CDR1 SGHVS and CDR2 FNYEAQ. These data are taken from a study of siplizumab effects on memory and regulatory T cells. Study-level findings and limits: Proliferating siplizumab-culture Treg suppressive function went unconfirmed. Some alloreactive sequences were traceable to unstimulated CD4+ memory cells, and siplizumab significantly reduced them. Most alloreactive clones went unmapped to unstimulated subsets; only a minor fraction mapped.

Sequencing was performed with immunoSEQ multiplex PCR; in TCRdb, only in-frame clones are kept and a portion is missing. This sample has around 100,000 clones, with about 90% found just once. Sample: CD4+ T cells sorted from blood. The chain carries TRBV7-6 and TRBJ2-2; the D is unclear. This receptor was taken from a human donor in good health. The CDR3 reads CASIGFNTGELFF. CDR3 DNA: TGTGCCAGCATCGGATTCAACACCGGGGAGCTGTTTTTT.